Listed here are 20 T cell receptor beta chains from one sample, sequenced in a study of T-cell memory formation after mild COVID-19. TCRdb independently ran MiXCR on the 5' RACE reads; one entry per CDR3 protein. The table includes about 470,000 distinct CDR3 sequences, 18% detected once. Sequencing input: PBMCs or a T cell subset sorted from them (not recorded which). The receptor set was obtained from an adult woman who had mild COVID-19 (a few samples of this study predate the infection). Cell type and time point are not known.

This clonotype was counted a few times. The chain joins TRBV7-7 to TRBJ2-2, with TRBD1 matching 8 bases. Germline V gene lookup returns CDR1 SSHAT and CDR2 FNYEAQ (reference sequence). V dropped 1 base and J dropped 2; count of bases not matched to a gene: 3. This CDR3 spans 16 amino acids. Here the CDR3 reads CASSLGQGLNTGELFF. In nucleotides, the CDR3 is TGTGCCAGCAGCTTAGGACAGGGGCTTAACACCGGGGAGCTGTTTTTT.

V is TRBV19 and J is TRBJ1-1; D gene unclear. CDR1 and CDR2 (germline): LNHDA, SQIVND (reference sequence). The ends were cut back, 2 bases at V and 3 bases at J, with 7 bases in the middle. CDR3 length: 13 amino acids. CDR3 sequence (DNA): TGTGCCAGTAGTATACGGCAGGACACTGAAGCTTTCTTT. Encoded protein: CASSIRQDTEAFF. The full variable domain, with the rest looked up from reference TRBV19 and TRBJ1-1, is DGGITQSPKYLFRKEGQNVTLSCEQNLNHDAMYWYRQDPGQGLRLIYYSQIVNDFQKGDIAEGYSVSREKKESFPLTVTSAQKNPTAFYLCASSIRQDTEAFFGQGTRLTVV.

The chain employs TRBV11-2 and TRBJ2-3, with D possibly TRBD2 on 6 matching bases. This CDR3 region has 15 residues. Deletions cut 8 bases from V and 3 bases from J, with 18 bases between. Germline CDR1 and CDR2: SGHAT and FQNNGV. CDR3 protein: CASASAGEETDTQYF. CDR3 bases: TGTGCCAGCGCTTCCGCCGGGGAGGAGACAGATACGCAGTATTTT.

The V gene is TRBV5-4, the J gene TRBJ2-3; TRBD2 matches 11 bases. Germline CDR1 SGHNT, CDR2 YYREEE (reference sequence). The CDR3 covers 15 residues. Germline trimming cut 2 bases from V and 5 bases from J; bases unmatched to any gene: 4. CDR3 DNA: TGTGCCAGCAGCTTAAAACTAGCGGGAGTAGATACGCAGTATTTT. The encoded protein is CASSLKLAGVDTQYF.

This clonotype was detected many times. The CDR3 DNA reads as TGTGCCACCAGTGAGTATAAACTACAGACTAGCGGAGTCACAGATACGCAGTATTTT. Its translation: CATSEYKLQTSGVTDTQYF. The rearrangement joins TRBV24-1 to TRBJ2-3, with 9 bases aligning to TRBD2. Trimming removed 4 bases from V and 2 bases from J; junction bases left unmatched: 15. Germline CDR1 KGHDR, CDR2 SFDVKD. The CDR3 length is 19 residues.

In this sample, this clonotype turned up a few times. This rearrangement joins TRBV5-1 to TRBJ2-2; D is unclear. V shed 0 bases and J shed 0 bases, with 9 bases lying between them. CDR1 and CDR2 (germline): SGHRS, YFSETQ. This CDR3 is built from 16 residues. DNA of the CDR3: TGCGCCAGCAGCTTGGAAGGGCAAGCGAACACCGGGGAGCTGTTTTTT. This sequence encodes CASSLEGQANTGELFF.

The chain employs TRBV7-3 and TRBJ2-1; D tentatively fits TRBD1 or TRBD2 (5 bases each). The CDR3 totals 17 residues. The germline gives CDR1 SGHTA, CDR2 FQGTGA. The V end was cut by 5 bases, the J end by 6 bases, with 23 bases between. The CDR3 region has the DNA TGTGCCAGCAGCCCCTATGGGTTAGGGGAGTGGTCCAATGAGCAGTTCTTC. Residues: CASSPYGLGEWSNEQFF.

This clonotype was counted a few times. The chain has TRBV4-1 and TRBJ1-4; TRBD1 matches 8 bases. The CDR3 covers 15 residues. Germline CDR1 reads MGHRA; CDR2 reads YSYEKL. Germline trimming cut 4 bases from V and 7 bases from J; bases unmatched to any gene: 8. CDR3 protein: CASSLDRAGSEKLFF. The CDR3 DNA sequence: TGCGCCAGCAGCCTGGACAGGGCGGGGAGTGAAAAACTGTTTTTT.

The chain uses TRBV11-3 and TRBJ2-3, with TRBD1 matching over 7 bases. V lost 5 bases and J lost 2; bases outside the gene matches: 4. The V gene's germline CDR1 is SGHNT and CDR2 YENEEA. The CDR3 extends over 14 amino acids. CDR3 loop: CASSRDSHTDTQYF. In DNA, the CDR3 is TGTGCCAGCAGCCGGGACAGTCACACAGATACGCAGTATTTT.

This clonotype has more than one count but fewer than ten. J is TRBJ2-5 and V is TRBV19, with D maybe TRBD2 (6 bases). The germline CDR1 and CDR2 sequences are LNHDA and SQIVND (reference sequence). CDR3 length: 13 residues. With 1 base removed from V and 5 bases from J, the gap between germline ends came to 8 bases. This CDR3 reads CASSIVGGETQYF. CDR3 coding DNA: TGTGCCAGTAGTATAGTTGGAGGGGAGACCCAGTACTTC.

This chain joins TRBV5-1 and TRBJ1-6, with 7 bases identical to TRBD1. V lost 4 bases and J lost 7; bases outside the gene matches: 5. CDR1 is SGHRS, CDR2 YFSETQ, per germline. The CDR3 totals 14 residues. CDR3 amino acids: CASSQGQLNSPLHF. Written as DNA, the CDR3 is TGCGCCAGCAGCCAGGGACAGTTAAATTCACCCCTCCACTTT.

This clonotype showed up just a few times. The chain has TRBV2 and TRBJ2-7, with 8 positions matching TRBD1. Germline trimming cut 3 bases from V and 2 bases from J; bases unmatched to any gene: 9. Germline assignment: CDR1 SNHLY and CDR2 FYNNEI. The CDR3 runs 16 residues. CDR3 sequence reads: CASSEYRDRPTYEQYF. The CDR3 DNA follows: TGTGCCAGCAGTGAGTATCGGGACAGGCCCACCTACGAGCAGTACTTC. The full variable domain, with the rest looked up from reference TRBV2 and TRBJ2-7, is EPEVTQTPSHQVTQMGQEVILRCVPISNHLYFYWYRQILGQKVEFLVSFYNNEISEKSEIFDDQFSVERPDGSNFTLKIRSTKLEDSAMYFCASSEYRDRPTYEQYFGPGTRLTVT.

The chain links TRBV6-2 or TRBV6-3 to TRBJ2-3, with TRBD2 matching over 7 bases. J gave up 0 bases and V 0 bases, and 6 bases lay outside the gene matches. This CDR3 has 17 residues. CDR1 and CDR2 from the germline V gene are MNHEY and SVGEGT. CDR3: CASSYSRGKESTDTQYF. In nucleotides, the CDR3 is TGTGCCAGCAGTTACTCGCGGGGGAAAGAAAGCACAGATACGCAGTATTTT.

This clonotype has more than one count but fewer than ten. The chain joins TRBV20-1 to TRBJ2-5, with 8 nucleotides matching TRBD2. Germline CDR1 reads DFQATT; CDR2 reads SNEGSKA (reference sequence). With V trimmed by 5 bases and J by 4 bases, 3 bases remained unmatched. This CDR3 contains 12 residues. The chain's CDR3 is CSAREGRETQYF. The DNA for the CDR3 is TGCAGTGCTCGGGAGGGGAGAGAGACCCAGTACTTC.

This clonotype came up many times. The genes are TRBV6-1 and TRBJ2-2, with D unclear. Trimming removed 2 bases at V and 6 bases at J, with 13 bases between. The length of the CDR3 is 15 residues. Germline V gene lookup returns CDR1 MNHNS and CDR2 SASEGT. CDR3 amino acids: CASSETSGESGELFF. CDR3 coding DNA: TGTGCCAGCAGTGAAACCTCTGGGGAATCCGGGGAGCTGTTTTTT.

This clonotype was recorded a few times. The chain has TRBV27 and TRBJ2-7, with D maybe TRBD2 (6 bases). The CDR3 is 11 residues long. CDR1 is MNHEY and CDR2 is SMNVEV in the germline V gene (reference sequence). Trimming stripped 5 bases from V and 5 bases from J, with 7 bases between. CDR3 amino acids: CASSAGNEQYF. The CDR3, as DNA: TGTGCCAGCAGTGCGGGGAACGAGCAGTACTTC.

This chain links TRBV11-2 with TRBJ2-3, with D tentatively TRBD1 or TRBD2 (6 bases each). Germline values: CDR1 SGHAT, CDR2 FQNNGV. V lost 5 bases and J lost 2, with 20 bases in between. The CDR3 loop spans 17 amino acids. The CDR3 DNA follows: TGTGCCAGCAGCACCGCCCCGGGGGCGGGTTACACAGATACGCAGTATTTT. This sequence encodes CASSTAPGAGYTDTQYF.

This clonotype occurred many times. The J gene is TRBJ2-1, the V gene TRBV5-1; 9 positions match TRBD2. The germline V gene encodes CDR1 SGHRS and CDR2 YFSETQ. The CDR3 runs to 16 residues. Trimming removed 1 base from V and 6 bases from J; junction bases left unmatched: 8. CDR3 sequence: CASSLTHSGGSNEQFF. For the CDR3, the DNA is TGCGCCAGCAGCTTGACCCACAGCGGGGGGTCCAATGAGCAGTTCTTC.

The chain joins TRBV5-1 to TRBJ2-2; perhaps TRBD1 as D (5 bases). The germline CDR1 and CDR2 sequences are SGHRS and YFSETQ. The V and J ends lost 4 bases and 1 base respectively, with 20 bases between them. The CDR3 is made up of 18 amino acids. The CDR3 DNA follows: TGCGCCAGCAGCATTAAAACCGGACACCGGTTGAACACCGGGGAGCTGTTTTTT. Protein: CASSIKTGHRLNTGELFF.

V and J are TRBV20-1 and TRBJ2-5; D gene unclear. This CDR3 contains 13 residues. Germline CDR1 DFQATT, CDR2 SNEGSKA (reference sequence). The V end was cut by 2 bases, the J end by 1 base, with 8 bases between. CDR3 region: CSARFVSQETQYF. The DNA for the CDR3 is TGCAGTGCTAGATTTGTTTCCCAAGAGACCCAGTACTTC.